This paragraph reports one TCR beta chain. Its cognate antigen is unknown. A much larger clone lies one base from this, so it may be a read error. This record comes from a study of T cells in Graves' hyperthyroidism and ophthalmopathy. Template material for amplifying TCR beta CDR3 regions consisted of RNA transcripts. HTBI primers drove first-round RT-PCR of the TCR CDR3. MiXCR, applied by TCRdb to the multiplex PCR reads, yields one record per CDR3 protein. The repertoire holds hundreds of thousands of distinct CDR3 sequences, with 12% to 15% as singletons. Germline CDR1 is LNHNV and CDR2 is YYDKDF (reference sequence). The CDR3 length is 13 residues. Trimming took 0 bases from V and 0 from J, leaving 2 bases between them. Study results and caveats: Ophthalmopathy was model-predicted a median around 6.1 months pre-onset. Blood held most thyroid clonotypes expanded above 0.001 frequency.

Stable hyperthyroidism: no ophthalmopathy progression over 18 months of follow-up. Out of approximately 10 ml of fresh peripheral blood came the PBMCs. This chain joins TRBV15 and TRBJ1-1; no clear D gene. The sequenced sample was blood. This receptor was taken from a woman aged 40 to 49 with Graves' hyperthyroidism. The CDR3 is CATSRDVNTEAFF. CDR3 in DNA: TGTGCCACCAGCAGAGATGTGAACACTGAAGCTTTCTTT.